Listed below are T cell receptor beta chains from one sample, sequenced in a study of blood T cells in healthy people across ages. TCRdb reprocessed the 5' RACE reads with MiXCR, giving one entry per CDR3 protein. The sample holds some 1.8 million distinct CDR3 sequences, about two fifths seen once. The material sequenced was blood. The origin of the receptors is a human donor in good health. CDR3s include the opening cysteine and the closing phenylalanine or tryptophan. A D gene is named only where the DNA matches it firmly. Clone size is shown for a subset of rows, as once, few, many or a class of expanded clone.

v_call	j_call	d_call	clone_size	cdr3_aa	cdr3_nt
TRBV20-1	TRBJ2-3	-	-	CSARDHEDTQYF	TGCAGTGCTAGAGATCACGAGGATACGCAGTATTTT
TRBV6-2/TRBV6-3	TRBJ2-7	TRBD2	-	CASSIAGGLAYEQYF	TGTGCCAGCTCAATAGCGGGGGGCCTGGCCTACGAGCAGTACTTC
TRBV12-3/TRBV12-4	TRBJ1-2	-	few	CASSPVGDIYGYTF	TGTGCCAGCAGCCCAGTAGGCGACATCTATGGCTACACCTTC
TRBV15	TRBJ2-7	-	few	CATSRGSSSSYEQYF	TGTGCCACCAGCAGAGGCAGTTCTAGCTCCTACGAGCAGTACTTC
TRBV7-2	TRBJ2-1	TRBD1	-	CASSLPFGQDFYNEQFF	TGTGCCAGCAGCTTGCCGTTCGGACAGGATTTTTACAATGAGCAGTTCTTC
TRBV6-6	TRBJ2-3	TRBD1	many	CASSWQGAYDTQYF	TGTGCCAGCAGTTGGCAGGGGGCTTACGATACGCAGTATTTT
TRBV29-1	TRBJ1-2	-	few	CSVEEANYGYTF	TGCAGCGTTGAGGAAGCTAACTATGGCTACACCTTC
TRBV20-1	TRBJ2-7	-	-	CSARFPRRGTAYEQYF	TGCAGTGCTAGATTTCCTAGACGTGGGACCGCGTACGAGCAGTACTTC
TRBV29-1	TRBJ1-2	-	-	CSVATGGGANYGYTF	TGCAGCGTTGCCACCGGGGGAGGAGCTAACTATGGCTACACCTTC
TRBV20-1	TRBJ1-5	-	-	CSALGEFSSNQPQHF	TGCAGTGCGTTGGGGGAATTCTCGAGCAATCAGCCCCAGCATTTT
TRBV28	TRBJ2-7	TRBD2	-	CASRGTGGLYHEQYF	TGTGCCAGCAGGGGGACGGGGGGGCTCTACCACGAGCAGTACTTC
TRBV7-2	TRBJ2-5	-	few	CASSRQELQETQYF	TGTGCCAGCAGCCGACAGGAGCTCCAAGAGACCCAGTACTTC
TRBV4-1	TRBJ1-2	-	-	CASSQVVAGAEGDGYTF	TGCGCCAGCAGCCAAGTAGTGGCAGGGGCGGAAGGTGACGGCTACACCTTC
TRBV7-2	TRBJ1-2	-	-	CARRRDINYGYTF	TGTGCCAGGCGACGGGACATTAACTATGGCTACACCTTC
TRBV12-3/TRBV12-4	TRBJ2-1	TRBD2	-	CAIIGGTYNEQFF	TGTGCCATCATCGGGGGGACCTACAATGAGCAGTTCTTC
TRBV5-5	TRBJ2-7	-	few	CASSFTGQTPYEQYF	TGTGCCAGCAGCTTCACAGGACAGACTCCCTACGAGCAGTACTTC